Described below is a single T cell receptor beta chain sequence and its context. Antigen: not known. The data stem from a study of blood T cells in healthy people across ages. The study, taken as a whole, reports: One million T cells yielded diversity estimates that were considered underestimates.

Primers used in a second PCR of about 6 to 11 cycles were a sample-barcoded 5' primer and a J-beta primer mix. Every single cDNA molecule received a tag from a template-switch adaptor with 12 random nucleotides. TCRdb re-analysed the 5' RACE reads in MiXCR, keeping a single row per CDR3 protein. This sample has about 630,000 distinct CDR3 sequences, with around 21% found just once. A minimum of 6 micrograms of total RNA was extracted per sample. V trimming: 8 bases; J trimming: 6 bases; junction bases outside the gene matches: 10. Germline V gene lookup returns CDR1 DFQATT and CDR2 SNEGSKA (reference sequence). The CDR3 is 13 residues long.

This clonotype was obtained from a man between 65 and 85 years old in good health. The sequenced material came from blood. The V call is TRBV20-1, the J call TRBJ2-5; 9 bases fit TRBD2. CDR3 in DNA: TGCAGTTCCCCCGGGCGGGAGGGCCAGACCCAGTACTTC. It translates to CSSPGREGQTQYF.